The 23 T cell receptor beta chains reported below all come from one sample, sequenced in a study of T cell responses to AZD1222 COVID-19 vaccine. Libraries were prepared by immunoSEQ multiplex PCR; TCRdb keeps only in-frame clonotypes and omits some of them. The repertoire consists of 150,000 or so clones, with 88% occurring once and the leading ten covering around 2.2%. Specimen: peripheral blood, collected on day 0 of AZD1222 vaccination. Receptors were obtained from an adult in good health.

This clone was observed a few times. At the DNA level, this CDR3 is encoded by other sequences in the same sample as well. The CDR3 spells CASSLTENTEAFF. DNA of the CDR3: TGTGCCAGCAGTTTGACGGAGAACACTGAAGCTTTCTTT. This sequence joins TRBV12-3 or TRBV12-4 and TRBJ1-1, with D unresolved. Deletions cut 3 bases from V and 1 base from J, with 6 bases between. The CDR3 loop spans 13 amino acids.

The gene calls are TRBV7-2 and TRBJ1-2; D gene uncertain. Trimming stripped 3 bases from V and 12 bases from J, with 11 bases between. Germline values: CDR1 SGHTA, CDR2 FQGNSA. This CDR3 contains 11 residues. The CDR3 DNA follows: TGTGCCAGCAGCTTTATATGGGGAAACACCTTC. It is translated as CASSFIWGNTF. The full variable domain, rest sourced from reference TRBV7-2 and TRBJ1-2, is GAGVSQSPSNKVTEKGKDVELRCDPISGHTALYWYRQSLGQGLEFLIYFQGNSAPDKSGLPSDRFSAERTGGSVSTLTIQRTQQEDSAVYLCASSFIWGNTFGSGTRLTVV.

The CDR3 DNA follows: TGTGCCAGCAGTCTAAGAAGCGGGGCTACAGATACGCAGTATTTT. Encoded protein: CASSLRSGATDTQYF. This chain joins TRBV27 and TRBJ2-3; the match to TRBD2 covers 7 bases. Germline V gene data show CDR1 as MNHEY and CDR2 as SMNVEV (reference sequence). This CDR3 contains 15 residues. V lost 5 bases and J lost 3; bases outside the gene matches: 8.

The chain links TRBV7-2 to TRBJ2-3; D ambiguous. With 3 bases removed from V and 0 bases from J, the gap between germline ends came to 13 bases. Germline V gene data show CDR1 as SGHTA and CDR2 as FQGNSA. The CDR3 is 16 residues long. The chain's CDR3 is CASSLASASSTDTQYF. The CDR3 nucleotides read TGTGCCAGCAGCTTGGCTTCGGCGTCCAGCACAGATACGCAGTATTTT.

The chain is built from TRBV4-2 and TRBJ1-6, with D perhaps matching TRBD1 (5 bases). CDR1 LGHNA and CDR2 YNFKEQ come from the germline V gene. Trimming shortened V by 0 bases and J by 10 bases, and 7 bases separated the two germline ends. The CDR3 runs to 13 residues. In DNA, the CDR3 is TGTGCCAGCAGCCAAGAATCAGGGTCACCCCTCCACTTT. This gives the protein CASSQESGSPLHF.

V usage is TRBV6-5 and J usage is TRBJ1-2; the D is unclear. The CDR3 is made up of 14 amino acids. Germline assignment: CDR1 MNHEY and CDR2 SVGAGI. The V end was cut by 6 bases, the J end by 3 bases, with 14 bases between. CDR3 DNA: TGTGCCAGCAGACCCCTGGGTGGGCACTATGGCTACACCTTC. Translation: CASRPLGGHYGYTF.

The chain links TRBV11-2 to TRBJ1-2; 7 bases fit TRBD1. Germline CDR1 and CDR2: SGHAT and FQNNGV. The CDR3 contains 13 residues. V was pared by 6 bases and J by 4 bases, with 5 bases of the junction left unmatched. CDR3 nucleotides: TGTGCCAGCAGATTATCAGGGGGCTATGGCTACACCTTC. It is translated as CASRLSGGYGYTF.

The chain recombines TRBV28 with TRBJ1-6; possibly TRBD1 for D (5 bases). Germline CDR1 and CDR2: MDHEN and SYDVKM. Deletions cut 3 bases from V and 8 bases from J, with 14 bases between. The CDR3 is 15 amino acids. The CDR3 region is CASSFSGGRDSPLHF. CDR3 coding DNA: TGTGCCAGCAGTTTTTCGGGGGGTAGGGATTCACCCCTCCACTTT.

The genes are TRBV24-1 and TRBJ2-3, with unresolved D. The CDR3 covers 16 residues. Germline-derived CDR1 and CDR2 are KGHDR and SFDVKD. The ends were cut back, 4 bases at V and 1 base at J, with 14 bases in the middle. DNA of the CDR3: TGTGCCACCAGTGACCCTCGTGAGCCGGGCACAGATACGCAGTATTTT. Translation gives CATSDPREPGTDTQYF.

The genes are TRBV7-9 and TRBJ2-3, with 8 bases fitting TRBD2. CDR1 and CDR2 from the germline V gene are SEHNR and FQNEAQ (reference sequence). CDR3 length: 15 residues. J was trimmed by 2 bases and V by 6 bases; bases with no gene match: 7. This chain's CDR3 is CASSKSGGYTDTQYF. CDR3 nucleotide sequence: TGTGCCAGCAGTAAAAGCGGGGGTTACACAGATACGCAGTATTTT.

This clone was picked up one time. The chain couples TRBV27 to TRBJ1-1; 7 nucleotides line up with TRBD1. The CDR3 consists of 15 residues. Germline CDR1 is MNHEY and CDR2 is SMNVEV (reference sequence). The trim removed 6 bases at V and 0 bases at J, leaving 7 bases unmatched. The CDR3 here is CASRAPGQMNTEAFF. The CDR3 nucleotides are TGTGCCAGCAGGGCCCCGGGACAGATGAACACTGAAGCTTTCTTT.

The V gene is TRBV19, the J gene TRBJ1-1, with D uncertain. The CDR3 contains 13 residues. The V gene lost 1 base and the J gene lost 5 bases, with 8 bases spanning the gap. The germline CDR1 and CDR2 sequences are LNHDA and SQIVND (reference sequence). As DNA, the CDR3 is TGTGCCAGTAGTATAGTCCGAGGAACTGAAGCTTTCTTT. It is translated as CASSIVRGTEAFF.

The CDR3 coding sequence is TGTGCCAGCAGAGAACAGGGGGGAGCTTTCTTT. This translates into CASREQGGAFF. The chain recombines TRBV28 with TRBJ1-1; TRBD1 agrees at 8 bases. V was clipped by 6 bases and J by 10 bases; unmatched bases: 4. The CDR3 runs 11 residues. Per the germline V gene, CDR1 is MDHEN and CDR2 is SYDVKM.

This chain links TRBV25-1 with TRBJ1-2; no firm D call. Trimming cost V 4 bases and J 8 bases, with 14 bases left between them. This CDR3 is 13 amino acids long. Germline assignment: CDR1 MGHDK and CDR2 SYGVNS. The CDR3 DNA follows: TGTGCCAGCAGTGTAAAGTCAGGAGGAGGCTACACCTTC. The encoded protein is CASSVKSGGGYTF.

The V call is TRBV29-1, the J call TRBJ2-2, with D perhaps TRBD2 (6 bases). Looked up from germline, CDR1 is SQVTM and CDR2 is ANQGSEA. V lost 6 bases, J lost 6 bases, and 17 bases lay in between. The CDR3 has 14 amino acids. CDR3 sequence (DNA): TGCAGCGTCTCGGAGGGCTCGGGAGCCGGGGAGCTGTTTTTT. This codes for CSVSEGSGAGELFF.

On this clone: In the same sample, other DNA sequences code for this CDR3. The chain uses TRBV11-3 and TRBJ1-2; 9 bases match TRBD1. CDR1 is SGHNT and CDR2 is YENEEA in the germline V gene. V shed 5 bases, J shed 2 bases, and the junction held 3 bases outside the gene matches. The CDR3 length is 14 residues. CDR3 loop: CASSPGTGNYGYTF. CDR3 nucleotide sequence: TGTGCCAGCAGCCCCGGGACAGGGAACTATGGCTACACCTTC.

The V and J genes are TRBV19 and TRBJ2-7, with D possibly called TRBD1 or TRBD2 (5 bases each). The CDR3 runs to 14 residues. Per germline, CDR1 LNHDA and CDR2 SQIVND (reference sequence). Between the trimmed V and J ends, which lost 6 bases and 2 bases, there was a span of 14 bases. The CDR3 is CASSPGTVAYEQYF. As DNA, the CDR3 is TGTGCCAGTAGCCCCGGGACGGTGGCCTACGAGCAGTACTTC.

The chain recombines TRBV15 with TRBJ1-5, with D hard to call. Between the trimmed V and J ends, which lost 1 base and 11 bases, there was a span of 15 bases. The CDR3 loop spans 14 amino acids. The germline V gene encodes CDR1 LNHNV and CDR2 YYDKDF (reference sequence). Here the CDR3 reads CATSRGGEGPAQHF. The CDR3, as DNA: TGTGCCACCAGCAGAGGGGGAGAGGGCCCGGCCCAGCATTTT.

This clone was picked up one time. The chain recombines TRBV24-1 with TRBJ2-2; D perhaps matches TRBD2 (6 bases). Germline V gene data show CDR1 as KGHDR and CDR2 as SFDVKD. This CDR3 has 16 amino acids. Trimming removed 4 bases from V and 5 bases from J, with 16 bases in between. This CDR3 is CATSEAGPRGTGELFF. CDR3 nucleotides: TGTGCCACCAGTGAAGCGGGCCCACGAGGGACCGGGGAGCTGTTTTTT.

Worth noting for this clone: Germline is not matched at one junction end, which may reflect a read error. This rearrangement joins TRBV7-7 to TRBJ1-3; D possibly corresponds to TRBD1 (6 bases). CDR1 is SSHAT, CDR2 FNYEAQ, per germline (reference sequence). The CDR3 length is 14 residues. The CDR3 nucleotides read TGTGCTAGCAGCTTAGGGGGCTCTGGAAACACCATATATTTT. Translating gives CASSLGGSGNTIYF.

The V and J genes are TRBV6-5 and TRBJ2-7; D perhaps matches TRBD2 (7 bases). The germline V and J ends were trimmed by 10 bases and 0 bases, with 13 bases remaining between them. Germline loops: CDR1 MNHEY, CDR2 SVGAGI. This CDR3 is 13 amino acids long. CDR3 in DNA: TGTGCCAACGGAGGGGGGGGCTCCTACGAGCAGTACTTC. Amino acid sequence: CANGGGGSYEQYF.

This sequence joins TRBV28 and TRBJ2-1; tentative D call: TRBD1 (5 bases). The CDR3 sequence is 12 residues long. Trimming left V 10 bases short and J 7 bases short, with 14 bases between. CDR1 and CDR2 from the germline V gene are MDHEN and SYDVKM. In DNA, the CDR3 is TGTGCCACCCTTCCCGACAGTAATGAGCAGTTCTTC. Amino acids: CATLPDSNEQFF.

This chain connects TRBV19 to TRBJ1-2; 8 bases agree with TRBD1. CDR1 and CDR2 from the germline V gene are LNHDA and SQIVND (reference sequence). The trim removed 4 bases at V and 2 bases at J, leaving 3 bases unmatched. The CDR3 is made up of 14 amino acids. The CDR3 nucleotides read TGTGCCAGTAGTAGCCGGACAGGGAACTATGGCTACACCTTC. Protein sequence: CASSSRTGNYGYTF. Filled out from reference TRBV19 and TRBJ1-2, the complete variable domain reads DGGITQSPKYLFRKEGQNVTLSCEQNLNHDAMYWYRQDPGQGLRLIYYSQIVNDFQKGDIAEGYSVSREKKESFPLTVTSAQKNPTAFYLCASSSRTGNYGYTFGSGTRLTVV.